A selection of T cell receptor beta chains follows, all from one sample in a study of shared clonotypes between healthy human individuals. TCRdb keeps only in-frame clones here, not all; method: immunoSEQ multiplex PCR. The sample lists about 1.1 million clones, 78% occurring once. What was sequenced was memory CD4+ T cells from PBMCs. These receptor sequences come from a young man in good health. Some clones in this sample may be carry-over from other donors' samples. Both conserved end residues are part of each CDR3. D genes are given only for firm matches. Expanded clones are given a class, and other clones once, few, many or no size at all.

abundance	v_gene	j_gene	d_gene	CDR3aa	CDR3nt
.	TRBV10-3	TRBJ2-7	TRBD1	CAISDPGQGIYEQYF	TGTGCCATCAGTGACCCGGGACAGGGGATCTACGAGCAGTACTTC
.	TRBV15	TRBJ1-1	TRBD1	CATSRVRTGDEAFF	TGTGCCACCAGCAGGGTCCGGACAGGGGACGAAGCTTTCTTT
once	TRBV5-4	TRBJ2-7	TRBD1	CASSSGTDYEQYF	TGTGCCAGCAGCTCTGGGACAGACTACGAGCAGTACTTC
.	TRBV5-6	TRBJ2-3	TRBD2	CASSFLTSGTDTQYF	TGTGCCAGCAGCTTTTTGACTAGCGGCACAGATACGCAGTATTTT
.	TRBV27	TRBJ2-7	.	CASSSERTEVYEQYF	TGTGCCAGCAGTTCCGAGCGAACCGAAGTCTACGAGCAGTACTTC
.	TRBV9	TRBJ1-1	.	CASSEAPSRHQNTEAFF	TGTGCCAGCAGCGAAGCACCTTCAAGGCACCAGAACACTGAAGCTTTCTTT
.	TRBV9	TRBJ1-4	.	CASSVGAAGSNEKLFF	TGTGCCAGCAGCGTAGGGGCCGCGGGTAGTAATGAAAAACTGTTTTTT
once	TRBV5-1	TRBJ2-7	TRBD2	CASSFGSGSYEQYF	TGCGCCAGCAGCTTTGGTAGCGGGAGCTACGAGCAGTACTTC
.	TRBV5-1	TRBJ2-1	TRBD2	CASSSGTSGSSGRVDEQFF	TGCGCCAGCAGCTCCGGGACTAGCGGGAGTAGTGGCCGAGTGGATGAGCAGTTCTTC
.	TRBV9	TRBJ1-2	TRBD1	CASSAQDRVLYGYTF	TGTGCCAGCAGCGCACAAGACAGGGTGCTCTATGGCTACACCTTC
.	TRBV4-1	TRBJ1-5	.	CASSQVTPNQPQHF	TGCGCCAGCAGCCAAGTCACACCAAATCAGCCCCAGCATTTT
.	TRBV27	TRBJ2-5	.	CASSLKYQETQYF	TGTGCCAGCAGTTTGAAGTACCAAGAGACCCAGTACTTC
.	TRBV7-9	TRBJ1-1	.	CASSLFGIEAFF	TGTGCCAGCAGCTTATTTGGGATTGAAGCTTTCTTT
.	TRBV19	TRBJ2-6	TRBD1	CASSIGGQGTTGANVLTF	TGTGCCAGTAGTATTGGAGGACAGGGAACGACTGGGGCCAACGTCCTGACTTTC
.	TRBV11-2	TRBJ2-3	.	CASSFGSTSTDTQYF	TGTGCCAGCAGCTTTGGGTCCACTAGCACAGATACGCAGTATTTT
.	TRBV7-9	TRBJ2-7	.	CASSPRDHSYEQYF	TGTGCCAGCAGCCCCAGGGACCACTCCTACGAGCAGTACTTC
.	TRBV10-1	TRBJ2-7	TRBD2	CASSTSGAYEQYF	TGCGCCAGCAGTACTAGCGGCGCCTACGAGCAGTACTTC
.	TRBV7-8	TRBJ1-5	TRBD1	CASSPLGQGGSQHF	TGTGCCAGCAGCCCACTGGGACAGGGCGGGTCCCAGCATTTT
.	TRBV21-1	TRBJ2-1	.	CASRGPSGRALRSYNEQFF	TGTGCCAGCAGAGGGCCTAGCGGGAGGGCCTTGAGGTCCTACAATGAGCAGTTCTTC
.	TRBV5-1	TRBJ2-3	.	CASSATVAGADTQYF	TGCGCCAGCAGCGCGACTGTCGCAGGCGCAGATACGCAGTATTTT
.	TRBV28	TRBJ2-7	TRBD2	CASSLPGTSASYGQYF	TGTGCCAGCAGTTTACCCGGGACTAGCGCATCCTACGGGCAGTACTTC
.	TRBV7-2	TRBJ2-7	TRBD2	CASSLDAREGSYEQYF	TGTGCCAGCAGCTTAGACGCGCGGGAGGGATCCTACGAGCAGTACTTC
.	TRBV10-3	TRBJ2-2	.	CAISESGPSAGELFF	TGTGCCATCAGTGAGTCTGGACCCTCGGCCGGGGAGCTGTTTTTT
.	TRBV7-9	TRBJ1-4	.	CASSSTGLEGEKLFF	TGTGCCAGCAGCTCCACAGGGTTAGAAGGCGAAAAACTGTTTTTT
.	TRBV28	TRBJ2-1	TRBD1	CASSLLGQGFDEQFF	TGTGCCAGCAGTTTATTGGGACAGGGCTTCGATGAGCAGTTCTTC
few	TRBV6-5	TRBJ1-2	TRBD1	CASRPTGQGTYGYTF	TGTGCCAGCAGGCCAACTGGACAGGGAACCTATGGCTACACCTTC